A single sample is the source of the 19 T cell receptor beta chains below, sequenced in a study of PD-1 blockade in classical Hodgkin lymphoma. Produced via immunoSEQ multiplex PCR; TCRdb's table is partial and in-frame only. Among about 93,000 clones listed, around 80% were seen once. Noted time point: cycle 4 day 1 (C4D1), after more than 5 weeks of nivolumab. Each and every patient relapsed after autologous stem cell transplantation, and patients got differing brentuximab vedotin exposure. The sequencing used peripheral blood mononuclear cells (PBMCs), collected before the fourth cycle of nivolumab. These receptor sequences come from a human donor with classical Hodgkin lymphoma.

This clone was seen more than once but under ten times. As DNA, the CDR3 is TGTGCCAGCAGATCAACCCGGGACTCCTACGAGCAGTACTTC. Its protein is CASRSTRDSYEQYF. J is TRBJ2-7 and V is TRBV7-9, with D maybe TRBD2 (5 bases). This CDR3 is 14 amino acids long. Germline-derived CDR1 and CDR2 are SEHNR and FQNEAQ (reference sequence). The germline V and J ends were trimmed by 6 bases and 0 bases, with 12 bases remaining between them.

This sequence joins TRBV4-3 and TRBJ2-3, with 10 bases lining up with TRBD2. V lost 4 bases, J lost 5 bases, and 6 bases stayed unmatched. The CDR3 spans 15 residues. CDR1 and CDR2 (germline): LGHNA, YSLEER. Here the CDR3 reads CASSPGTSDGDTQYF. In DNA, the CDR3 is TGCGCCAGCAGCCCCGGGACTAGCGATGGAGATACGCAGTATTTT.

This chain connects TRBV18 to TRBJ2-7; D might be TRBD1 or TRBD2, each matching 6 bases. The CDR3 consists of 15 residues. Germline assignment: CDR1 KGHSH and CDR2 LQKENI. V was trimmed by 2 bases and J by 3 bases, leaving 14 bases between them. DNA of the CDR3: TGTGCCAGCTCACCAGCCGGGGGCAACTACTACGAGCAGTACTTC. This sequence encodes CASSPAGGNYYEQYF.

V gene TRBV5-6 combines with J gene TRBJ1-2; a weak D match, TRBD1 (6 bases). The germline V and J ends were trimmed by 4 bases and 5 bases, with 21 bases remaining between them. The V gene's germline CDR1 is SGHDT and CDR2 YYEEEE. The CDR3 has 16 amino acids. CDR3 nucleotide sequence: TGTGCCAGCAGCCCGACAGGAGTAGGTTTAGTTTATGGCTACACCTTC. It specifies CASSPTGVGLVYGYTF.

The gene calls are TRBV4-1 and TRBJ2-2; a possible D gene is TRBD2 (5 bases). Trimming removed 2 bases at V and 4 bases at J, with 14 bases between. This CDR3 is 16 amino acids long. The germline V gene has CDR1 MGHRA and CDR2 YSYEKL. The CDR3 reads CASSQFDLGSTGELFF. The CDR3 DNA reads TGCGCCAGCAGCCAATTTGATCTGGGGAGCACCGGGGAGCTGTTTTTT.

CDR3 loop: CARSPLTGGIQETQYF. In nucleotides, the CDR3 is TGTGCCAGAAGCCCGTTGACAGGGGGAATCCAAGAGACCCAGTACTTC. V and J are TRBV5-3 and TRBJ2-5, with TRBD1 identical over 9 bases. TRBV5-3 is an ORF for which the function is uncertain. V dropped 4 bases and J dropped 1; count of bases not matched to a gene: 8. This CDR3 region has 16 residues.

The chain couples TRBV5-1 to TRBJ1-4; tentatively, D is TRBD1 (6 bases). CDR1 is SGHRS, CDR2 YFSETQ, per germline. V was shortened by 0 bases and J by 7 bases, with 16 bases between the two germline ends. The CDR3 consists of 16 residues. This CDR3 reads CASSLVSGAVGEKLFF. CDR3 sequence (DNA): TGCGCCAGCAGCTTGGTTTCAGGGGCGGTAGGTGAAAAACTGTTTTTT.

This rearrangement joins TRBV6-5 to TRBJ2-1; 7 nucleotides line up with TRBD1. Per germline, CDR1 MNHEY and CDR2 SVGAGI. The CDR3 has 13 amino acids. V shed 6 bases, J shed 7 bases, and the junction held 6 bases outside the gene matches. The CDR3 nucleotides read TGTGCCAGCAGCCTGAGGGGGCGGAATGAGCAGTTCTTC. This gives the protein CASSLRGRNEQFF.

V usage is TRBV9 and J usage is TRBJ2-1, with 7 bases lining up with TRBD2. Trimming cost V 0 bases and J 6 bases; bases outside gene matches: 3. Germline values: CDR1 SGDLS, CDR2 YYNGEE. CDR3 size: 14 residues. The CDR3 bases are TGTGCCAGCAGCGTAGGGGGAGGGTCCAATGAGCAGTTCTTC. Translated: CASSVGGGSNEQFF. The entire variable domain, with the rest obtained from reference TRBV9 and TRBJ2-1, is as follows: DSGVTQTPKHLITATGQRVTLRCSPRSGDLSVYWYQQSLDQGLQFLIQYYNGEERAKGNILERFSAQQFPDLHSELNLSSLELGDSALYFCASSVGGGSNEQFFGPGTRLTVL.

DNA for the CDR3: TGTGCCAGCTCACCACCGTTAATCCGGATTCAAGAGACCCAGTACTTC. Translation gives CASSPPLIRIQETQYF. The chain is built from TRBV18 and TRBJ2-5; D is ambiguous. Germline CDR1 reads KGHSH; CDR2 reads LQKENI. The CDR3 has 16 residues. The V end lost 0 bases, the J end lost 2 bases, and 13 bases lay between the germline ends.

This chain uses TRBV6-1 with TRBJ1-1; D gene uncertain. Trimming shortened V by 4 bases and J by 11 bases, and 23 bases separated the two germline ends. CDR3 length: 15 amino acids. The V gene's germline CDR1 is MNHNS and CDR2 SASEGT. The CDR3 nucleotides are TGTGCCAGCAGTGGACCCGGGGTTGCCGGTGGGAGGGCTTTCTTT. As protein: CASSGPGVAGGRAFF.

The chain links TRBV28 to TRBJ1-2; maybe TRBD1 (5 bases). V lost 3 bases to trimming and J lost 9 bases, with 14 bases between them. The CDR3 is 13 amino acids. The germline V gene has CDR1 MDHEN and CDR2 SYDVKM. For the CDR3, the DNA is TGTGCCAGCAGTTTCCCCCCGGGGGTGCGCTACACCTTC. It codes for CASSFPPGVRYTF.

This clone was picked up one time. The chain has TRBV20-1 and TRBJ1-3; D is uncertain. V was pared by 2 bases and J by 2 bases, with 1 base between. The CDR3 is 11 residues long. From germline, CDR1 is DFQATT and CDR2 SNEGSKA (reference sequence). Here the CDR3 reads CSARPGNTIYF. CDR3 DNA sequence: TGCAGTGCTAGACCTGGAAACACCATATATTTT.

This sequence joins TRBV9 and TRBJ1-2; D remains unclear. Trimming pared 4 bases from V and 8 bases from J, leaving 18 bases between. Germline V gene data show CDR1 as SGDLS and CDR2 as YYNGEE. This CDR3 is built from 14 residues. The CDR3 reads CASSTRREGDGYTF. CDR3 bases: TGTGCCAGCAGCACCCGCCGTGAGGGCGACGGCTACACCTTC.

This sequence joins TRBV7-2 and TRBJ2-5; a weak D match, TRBD2 (5 bases). The CDR3 consists of 12 residues. V was trimmed by 2 bases and J by 7 bases, leaving 8 bases between them. Germline CDR1 reads SGHTA; CDR2 reads FQGNSA. Here the CDR3 DNA reads TGTGCCAGCAGCTTATTTGAGGGGACCCAGTACTTC. Translating gives CASSLFEGTQYF. Complete variable domain (other parts from reference TRBV7-2 and TRBJ2-5): GAGVSQSPSNKVTEKGKDVELRCDPISGHTALYWYRQSLGQGLEFLIYFQGNSAPDKSGLPSDRFSAERTGGSVSTLTIQRTQQEDSAVYLCASSLFEGTQYFGPGTRLLVL.

Here the CDR3 reads CASKGPMNTEAFF. CDR3 coding DNA: TGTGCCAGCAAGGGTCCCATGAACACTGAAGCTTTCTTT. This chain connects TRBV6-5 to TRBJ1-1; D gene uncertain. The length of the CDR3 is 13 residues. Between the trimmed V and J ends, which lost 7 bases and 0 bases, there was a span of 9 bases. CDR1 and CDR2 from the germline V gene are MNHEY and SVGAGI.

The CDR3 DNA is TGTGCCAGCAGTTACTCGCTCCGTGTCGGGCAGCCCCAGCATTTT. The encoded protein is CASSYSLRVGQPQHF. The chain recombines TRBV6-5 with TRBJ1-5; D is unclear. The CDR3 runs to 15 residues. The germline CDR1 and CDR2 sequences are MNHEY and SVGAGI. V was clipped by 0 bases and J by 7 bases, with 13 bases between them.

This rearrangement joins TRBV6-5 to TRBJ2-7, with a tentative D call TRBD2 (5 bases). Germline V gene sequence: CDR1 MNHEY, CDR2 SVGAGI. This CDR3 region has 14 residues. Trimming stripped 0 bases from V and 3 bases from J, with 9 bases between. The CDR3 is CASSYSRTYYEQYF. The CDR3 bases are TGTGCCAGCAGTTACTCGAGGACTTACTACGAGCAGTACTTC.

The chain employs TRBV12-5 and TRBJ1-5; D is unresolved. V gave up 5 bases and J gave up 4 bases, with 12 bases separating them. CDR1 LGHNT and CDR2 FRNRAP come from the germline V gene. The CDR3 extends over 14 amino acids. This CDR3 is CASGPGHANQPQHF. The CDR3 DNA reads as TGTGCTAGTGGTCCGGGCCACGCGAATCAGCCCCAGCATTTT.